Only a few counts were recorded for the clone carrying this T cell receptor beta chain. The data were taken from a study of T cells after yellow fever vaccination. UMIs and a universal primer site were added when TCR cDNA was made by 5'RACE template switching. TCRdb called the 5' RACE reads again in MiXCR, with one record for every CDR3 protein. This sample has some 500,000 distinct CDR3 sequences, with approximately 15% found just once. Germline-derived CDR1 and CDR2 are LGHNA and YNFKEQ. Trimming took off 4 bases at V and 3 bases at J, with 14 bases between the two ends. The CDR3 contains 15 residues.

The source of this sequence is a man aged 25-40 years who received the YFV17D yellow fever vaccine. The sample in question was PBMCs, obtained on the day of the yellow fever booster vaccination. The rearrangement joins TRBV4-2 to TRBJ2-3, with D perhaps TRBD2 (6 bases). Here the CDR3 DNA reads TGTGCCAGCAGCCTGAACGCGGGGCGGACAGATACGCAGTATTTT. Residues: CASSLNAGRTDTQYF.